The present entry profiles one T cell receptor beta chain with its context. Its antigen is as yet unknown. Using immunoSEQ multiplex PCR, the repertoire was profiled, and TCRdb retains in-frame clones only, with some absent. The table has a few hundred thousand clones, around 82% seen once. This specimen belongs to a study of Ad26.COV2.S vaccination and SARS-CoV-2 variants. In the study overall: A participant enrolled in the COV1001 Ad26.COV2.S trial arm provided the sample. Findings and caveats of the study: Participants given vaccine showed non-spike TCR breadth similar to that of placebo recipients.

Treatment denoted: some 19 received Ad26.COV2.S at low or high dose, single or two shots; 5 received placebo; per-sample allocation not given. Day 63 after the first injection of vaccine or placebo was the sampling time. Donor was an adult aged 18-55 years in Boston. With 0 bases clipped from V and 4 bases from J, the junction kept 3 bases outside the gene matches. CDR3 length equals 15 residues. Per germline, CDR1 SGHRS and CDR2 YFSETQ. The rearrangement joins TRBV5-1 to TRBJ2-1, with TRBD2 matching over 8 bases. This specimen consisted of peripheral blood, obtained in a trial of Ad26.COV2.S vaccine versus placebo. The source of this sequence is a person between 18 and 65 years old who received the Ad26.COV2.S COVID-19 vaccine or a placebo. DNA of the CDR3: TGCGCCAGCAGCTTGGGCCCTAGCGGGTACAATGAGCAGTTCTTC. It translates to CASSLGPSGYNEQFF.